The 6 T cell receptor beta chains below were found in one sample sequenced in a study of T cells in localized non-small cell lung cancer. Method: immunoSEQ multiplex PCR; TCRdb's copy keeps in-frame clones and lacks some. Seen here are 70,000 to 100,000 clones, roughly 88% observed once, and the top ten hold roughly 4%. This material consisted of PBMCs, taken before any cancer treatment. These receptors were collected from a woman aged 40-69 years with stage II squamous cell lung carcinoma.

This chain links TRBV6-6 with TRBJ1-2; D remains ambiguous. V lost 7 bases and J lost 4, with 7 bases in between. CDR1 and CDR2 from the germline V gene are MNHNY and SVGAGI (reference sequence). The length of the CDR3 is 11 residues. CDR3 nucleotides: TGTGCCAGCATGCACACCTATGGCTACACCTTC. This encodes CASMHTYGYTF.

In DNA, the CDR3 is TGTGCCAGCAGAAGAGGACAGCTTAGCAATCAGCCCCAGCATTTT. Protein sequence: CASRRGQLSNQPQHF. The rearrangement links TRBV2 to TRBJ1-5; maybe TRBD1 (6 bases). The V gene lost 6 bases and the J gene lost 0 bases, with 12 bases spanning the gap. Germline lookup yields CDR1 SNHLY and CDR2 FYNNEI. CDR3 length equals 15 residues.

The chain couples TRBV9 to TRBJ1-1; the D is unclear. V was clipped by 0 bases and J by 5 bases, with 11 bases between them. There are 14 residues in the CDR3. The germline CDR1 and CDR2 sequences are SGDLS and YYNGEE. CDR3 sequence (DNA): TGTGCCAGCAGCGTAGGGGTTCGCGGGACTGAAGCTTTCTTT. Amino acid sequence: CASSVGVRGTEAFF.

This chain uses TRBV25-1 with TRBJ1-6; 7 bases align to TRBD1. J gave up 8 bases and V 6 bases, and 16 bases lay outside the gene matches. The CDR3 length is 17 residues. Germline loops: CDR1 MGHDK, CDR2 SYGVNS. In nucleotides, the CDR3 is TGTGCCAGCAGCCTCCCCGGGAGGGCAGGGGGTGATTCACCCCTCCACTTT. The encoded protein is CASSLPGRAGGDSPLHF. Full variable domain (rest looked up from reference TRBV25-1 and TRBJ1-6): EADIYQTPRYLVIGTGKKITLECSQTMGHDKMYWYQQDPGMELHLIHYSYGVNSTEKGDLSSESTVSRIRTEHFPLTLESARPSHTSQYLCASSLPGRAGGDSPLHFGNGTRLTVT.

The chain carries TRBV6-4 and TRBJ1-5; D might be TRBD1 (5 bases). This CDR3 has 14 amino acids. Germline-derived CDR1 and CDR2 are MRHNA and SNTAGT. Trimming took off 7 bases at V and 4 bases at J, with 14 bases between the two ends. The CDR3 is CASKTTAGNQPQHF. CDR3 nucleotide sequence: TGTGCCAGCAAAACGACAGCCGGAAATCAGCCCCAGCATTTT.

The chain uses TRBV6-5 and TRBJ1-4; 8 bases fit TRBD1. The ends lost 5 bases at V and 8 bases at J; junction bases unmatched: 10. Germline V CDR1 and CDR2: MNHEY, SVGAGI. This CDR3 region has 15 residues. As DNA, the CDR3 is TGTGCCAGCAGTAAAACCGGGACAGGACGAGAAAAACTGTTTTTT. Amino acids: CASSKTGTGREKLFF.